Included here is one TCR beta chain sequence, with context. The antigen remains undetermined. This sample is drawn from a study of cytomegalovirus exposure and HLA in healthy donors. Study-level background: Falling in the Caucasian-associated ancestry cluster were about 82% of under 450 genotyped donors. The study, taken as a whole, reports: The number of N-insertions in an Asian-associated ancestry cluster was reportedly below the approximately 690-donor mean in a later analysis. Likely technical artifact: a cluster of highly shared sequence variants.

Primers included in the PCR were 60 Vbeta and 13 Jbeta primers. Using immunoSEQ multiplex PCR, the repertoire was profiled, and TCRdb retains in-frame clones only, with some absent. The top ten clones hold roughly 1.4% of a sample with approximately 160,000 clones, just over 75% of them seen once. CDR1 is SGHVS and CDR2 is FNYEAQ in the germline V gene. V gave up 1 base and J gave up 3 bases; unmatched junction bases: 7. The CDR3 is 17 residues long. The chain joins TRBV7-6 to TRBJ2-3; 10 bases map to TRBD2. The sample was PBMCs. This clonotype was sampled from a man aged 40-49 years in good health and CMV-seronegative. The chain's CDR3 is CASSLGTSGIRTDTQYF. CDR3 bases: TGTGCCAGCAGCTTAGGGACTAGCGGAATTCGAACAGATACGCAGTATTTT.